The 11 T cell receptor beta chains below were found in one sample sequenced in a study of CD4 T cell repertoires in COVID-19. Sequencing was performed with immunoSEQ multiplex PCR; in TCRdb, only in-frame clones are kept and a portion is missing. Here the sample spans about 25,000 clones, 93% being singletons. No culture step preceded sequencing of the ex vivo isolated memory T cells. This sample comprised circulating follicular helper CD4+ T cells (cTfh) from blood, obtained before the COVID-19 pandemic. All receptors derive from a human donor who had COVID-19.

This chain connects TRBV6-5 to TRBJ2-5; TRBD2 matches 10 bases. Trimming took 7 bases from V and 5 from J; bases not matched to a gene: 7. CDR1 is MNHEY and CDR2 is SVGAGI in the germline V gene. CDR3 size: 14 residues. The CDR3 DNA is TGTGCCAGCACCCTAAGCGGGGGGGCCGAGACCCAGTACTTC. Protein sequence: CASTLSGGAETQYF.

The chain is built from TRBV6-1 and TRBJ2-5, with TRBD2 matching over 8 bases. The germline CDR1 and CDR2 sequences are MNHNS and SASEGT. CDR3 length equals 16 residues. V lost 2 bases, J lost 2 bases, and 7 bases stayed unmatched. CDR3 residues: CASSESVAGIQETQYF. The CDR3 bases are TGTGCCAGCAGTGAATCGGTAGCGGGGATACAAGAGACCCAGTACTTC.

Concerning this clone itself: Mismatch with germline at one junction end may stem from a read error. The chain has TRBV25-1 and TRBJ2-5, with TRBD2 matching over 7 bases. This CDR3 is 13 amino acids long. Germline assignment: CDR1 MGHDK and CDR2 SYGVNS. DNA for the CDR3: TGTGCCAGCAGTCGGGACTACCAGGAGACCCAGTACTTC. Amino acids: CASSRDYQETQYF.

The chain couples TRBV28 to TRBJ1-2, with 10 bases matching TRBD1. Germline values: CDR1 MDHEN, CDR2 SYDVKM. The CDR3 is 17 residues long. V lost 2 bases and J lost 4; bases outside the gene matches: 10. The DNA for the CDR3 is TGTGCCAGCAGTTTACCGGGACAGGGGTCTAAATCCTATGGCTACACCTTC. Encoded protein: CASSLPGQGSKSYGYTF.

The gene calls are TRBV5-5 and TRBJ1-5, with 7 nucleotides matching TRBD1. This CDR3 has 15 amino acids. CDR1 is SGHKS, CDR2 YYEKEE, per germline (reference sequence). The V gene end was trimmed by 0 bases and the J gene end by 6 bases; junction bases not matched to a gene: 6. The CDR3 region is CASSLEGGLGQPQHF. CDR3 coding DNA: TGTGCCAGCAGCTTGGAAGGGGGCCTGGGTCAGCCCCAGCATTTT.

The rearrangement uses TRBV27 and TRBJ2-5; 10 bases agree with TRBD2. V lost 3 bases, J lost 5 bases, and 9 bases stayed unmatched. Germline assignment: CDR1 MNHEY and CDR2 SMNVEV (reference sequence). CDR3 length equals 16 residues. As DNA, the CDR3 is TGTGCCAGCAGTTTGGGTAGCGGGGGGTTGGGGGAGACCCAGTACTTC. Residues: CASSLGSGGLGETQYF.

This clone was seen a few times. The CDR3: CSAIIGETQYF. Written as DNA, the CDR3 is TGCAGTGCTATTATCGGGGAGACCCAGTACTTC. The chain is built from TRBV20-1 and TRBJ2-5; D is unclear. The ends were cut back, 4 bases at V and 5 bases at J, with 8 bases in the middle. The CDR3 extends over 11 amino acids. Per germline, CDR1 DFQATT and CDR2 SNEGSKA (reference sequence).

The chain carries TRBV7-3 and TRBJ2-3; TRBD2 is a possible D gene (6 bases). CDR1 is SGHTA, CDR2 FQGTGA, per germline. The CDR3 runs 14 residues. The CDR3, as DNA: TGTGCACATGCGGGGAAACTTAGCACAGATACGCAGTATTTT. It yields the protein CAHAGKLSTDTQYF. The full variable domain, its missing parts supplied by reference TRBV7-3 and TRBJ2-3, is GAGVSQTPSNKVTEKGKYVELRCDPISGHTALYWYRQSLGQGPEFLIYFQGTGAADDSGLPNDRFFAVRPEGSVSTLKIQRTERGDSAVYLCAHAGKLSTDTQYFGPGTRLTVL.

V usage is TRBV7-9 and J usage is TRBJ1-4, with D maybe TRBD1 (6 bases). The CDR3 has 14 amino acids. Germline lookup yields CDR1 SEHNR and CDR2 FQNEAQ (reference sequence). The V end lost 0 bases, the J end lost 10 bases, and 12 bases lay between the germline ends. In DNA form, the CDR3 reads TGTGCCAGCAGCTTAGCGGGGGCGTCGGGAAAACTGTTTTTT. Protein: CASSLAGASGKLFF.

The CDR3 loop is CASSSDIYSGNTIYF. The CDR3, as DNA: TGTGCCAGCAGCTCGGACATCTATTCTGGAAACACCATATATTTT. This chain joins TRBV7-9 and TRBJ1-3, with D perhaps TRBD1 (5 bases). The germline gives CDR1 SEHNR, CDR2 FQNEAQ (reference sequence). This CDR3 is 15 amino acids long. V was clipped by 4 bases and J by 1 base, with 11 bases between them.

This sequence joins TRBV5-1 and TRBJ2-7, with 9 bases lining up with TRBD1. V dropped 4 bases and J dropped 5; count of bases not matched to a gene: 7. This CDR3 region has 14 residues. Germline assignment: CDR1 SGHRS and CDR2 YFSETQ. Here the CDR3 DNA reads TGCGCCAGCAGCATCCCCGGGACAGGGAACGAGCAGTACTTC. Its translation is CASSIPGTGNEQYF.